This entry lists 23 T cell receptor beta chains sequenced from one sample in a study of blood T cells in healthy people across ages. The authors ran a second PCR of 7 to 11 cycles using a sample-barcoded 5' primer and a J-beta primer mix. TCRdb ran MiXCR on the 5' RACE reads and lists one entry per CDR3 protein. The sample lists hundreds of thousands of distinct CDR3 sequences; under 65% were seen once. What was sequenced was blood. The receptors were sampled from a man between 60 and 75 years old in good health.

This clonotype was found a few times. Given a much more abundant clone one base away, this may be a read error. The V gene is TRBV7-2, the J gene TRBJ2-7, with D possibly TRBD2 on 5 matching bases. V lost 4 bases to trimming and J lost 7 bases, with 17 bases between them. CDR1 and CDR2 (germline): SGHTA, FQGNSA. The CDR3 sequence is 14 residues long. The CDR3 here is CASSSSGLGNEQYF. The DNA of the CDR3 is TGTGCCAGCAGCTCATCCGGACTCGGTAATGAGCAGTACTTC.

This chain links TRBV6-6 with TRBJ1-5, with D hard to call. The CDR3 extends over 13 amino acids. V shed 6 bases and J shed 7 bases, with 13 bases lying between them. Germline values: CDR1 MNHNY, CDR2 SVGAGI (reference sequence). The CDR3 reads CASSPRIKQPQHF. Written as DNA, the CDR3 is TGTGCCAGCAGCCCGCGGATCAAACAGCCCCAGCATTTT.

The J gene is TRBJ2-2, the V gene TRBV5-1; D is unclear. Deletions cut 5 bases from V and 3 bases from J, with 8 bases between. From germline, CDR1 is SGHRS and CDR2 YFSETQ. This CDR3 spans 13 amino acids. CDR3 bases: TGCGCCAGCAGGGAACCTGACACCGGGGAGCTGTTTTTT. Protein: CASREPDTGELFF.

This clonotype is a singleton in its sample. The J gene is TRBJ2-2, the V gene TRBV20-1; possibly TRBD1 for D (5 bases). From germline, CDR1 is DFQATT and CDR2 SNEGSKA (reference sequence). CDR3 length equals 13 residues. The V and J ends lost 4 bases and 1 base respectively, with 7 bases between them. The CDR3 region is CSAKGENTGELFF. In nucleotides, the CDR3 is TGCAGTGCTAAAGGGGAGAACACCGGGGAGCTGTTTTTT.

The chain carries TRBV12-3 or TRBV12-4 and TRBJ2-3; maybe TRBD2 (6 bases). Between the trimmed V and J ends, which lost 2 bases and 0 bases, there was a span of 12 bases. CDR3 length: 16 residues. CDR3 loop: CASSLRLETSTDTQYF. Here the CDR3 DNA reads TGTGCCAGCAGTTTAAGACTAGAGACTAGCACAGATACGCAGTATTTT.

The chain carries TRBV7-2 and TRBJ2-5; TRBD2 agrees at 8 bases. CDR3 length: 15 amino acids. The germline gives CDR1 SGHTA, CDR2 FQGNSA. V lost 2 bases to trimming and J lost 10 bases; unmatched junction nucleotides: 12. This CDR3 is CASSLYLLAGIFQYF. In nucleotides, the CDR3 is TGTGCCAGCAGCTTATACCTCCTAGCGGGTATTTTCCAGTACTTC.

CDR3 DNA: TGCAGTGCTAGAGGACAGGGAATTCGGTATGGCTACACCTTC. Translating gives CSARGQGIRYGYTF. This sequence joins TRBV20-1 and TRBJ1-2; 7 bases are a match to TRBD1. There are 14 residues in the CDR3. The germline gives CDR1 DFQATT, CDR2 SNEGSKA (reference sequence). V shed 1 base and J 5 bases; nucleotides not matched to a gene: 7.

This clonotype was found a few times. The chain combines TRBV20-1 with TRBJ2-5; D not certain. Trimming stripped 7 bases from V and 5 bases from J, with 8 bases between. Germline V gene data show CDR1 as DFQATT and CDR2 as SNEGSKA (reference sequence). This CDR3 comprises 10 residues. Here the CDR3 DNA reads TGCAGTGGAATCGCGGAGACCCAGTACTTC. As protein: CSGIAETQYF.

V usage is TRBV3-1 and J usage is TRBJ2-7; possible D gene TRBD2, 6 bases. The CDR3 length is 14 residues. Trimming stripped 7 bases from V and 0 bases from J, with 13 bases between. Germline CDR1 and CDR2: LGHDT and YNNKEL (reference sequence). The CDR3 sequence: CASIRDFSSYEQYF. For the CDR3, the DNA is TGTGCCAGCATCAGGGACTTCAGCTCCTACGAGCAGTACTTC.

This clonotype was found once. The chain uses TRBV18 and TRBJ2-7; D may be TRBD1 (5 bases). CDR1 and CDR2 (germline): KGHSH, LQKENI. The CDR3 covers 15 residues. V was shortened by 3 bases and J by 6 bases, with 18 bases between the two germline ends. The CDR3 here is CASSPGIGALGEQYF. The CDR3 DNA sequence: TGTGCCAGCTCACCTGGGATAGGGGCCCTAGGCGAGCAGTACTTC.

The V call is TRBV7-2, the J call TRBJ1-1, with D unclear. Trimming left V 3 bases short and J 1 base short, with 9 bases between. Per the germline V gene, CDR1 is SGHTA and CDR2 is FQGNSA. The CDR3 extends over 14 amino acids. The CDR3 loop reads CASSFPPGNTEAFF. CDR3 coding DNA: TGTGCCAGCAGCTTCCCCCCAGGGAACACTGAAGCTTTCTTT.

This clonotype was detected only a few times. This chain connects TRBV3-1 to TRBJ2-5; the match to TRBD1 covers 11 bases. The germline gives CDR1 LGHDT, CDR2 YNNKEL (reference sequence). CDR3 size: 14 residues. J gave up 7 bases and V 5 bases, and 6 bases lay outside the gene matches. DNA for the CDR3: TGTGCCAGCAGCTCCCGGGACAGGGGGGGGACCCAGTACTTC. Residues: CASSSRDRGGTQYF.

This clonotype has more than one count but fewer than ten. The J gene is TRBJ1-2, the V gene TRBV11-2, with D perhaps TRBD1 (6 bases). Looked up from germline, CDR1 is SGHAT and CDR2 is FQNNGV. V was pared by 1 base and J by 3 bases, with 12 bases between. The CDR3 consists of 15 residues. Here the CDR3 DNA reads TGTGCCAGCAGCTTAGCGGCAGGGGAGTACTATGGCTACACCTTC. Its translation is CASSLAAGEYYGYTF.

This chain links TRBV7-9 with TRBJ2-5; D is possibly TRBD2 (5 bases). CDR1 SEHNR and CDR2 FQNEAQ come from the germline V gene (reference sequence). The CDR3 covers 13 residues. Trimming left V 1 base short and J 5 bases short, with 8 bases between. CDR3 amino acids: CASSLVTGETQYF. The CDR3 nucleotides are TGTGCCAGCAGCTTAGTTACGGGGGAGACCCAGTACTTC.

The V and J genes are TRBV10-3 and TRBJ1-6; D unclear. This CDR3 contains 17 residues. Trimming took 2 bases from V and 0 from J, leaving 11 bases between them. Germline CDR1 and CDR2: ENHRY and SYGVKD. The CDR3 DNA reads TGTGCCATCAGTGAGGGCCCTGTCGGCTCCTATAATTCACCCCTCCACTTT. This sequence encodes CAISEGPVGSYNSPLHF.

The rearrangement joins TRBV6-6 to TRBJ2-6, with TRBD1 matching 8 bases. Unmatched junction bases numbered 5, after V lost 5 bases and J lost 2 bases. CDR1 is MNHNY, CDR2 SVGAGI, per germline (reference sequence). The CDR3 spans 16 residues. For the CDR3, the DNA is TGTGCCAGCAGTCAATTACAGGGGGCTGGGGCCAACGTCCTGACTTTC. It translates to CASSQLQGAGANVLTF.

The chain joins TRBV20-1 to TRBJ2-5; the match to TRBD2 covers 9 bases. CDR3 size: 15 residues. Unmatched junction bases numbered 10, after V lost 6 bases and J lost 2 bases. Germline V gene data show CDR1 as DFQATT and CDR2 as SNEGSKA (reference sequence). The CDR3 loop reads CSAPQAGGLQETQYF. The DNA for the CDR3 is TGCAGTGCCCCTCAAGCGGGGGGCCTACAAGAGACCCAGTACTTC.

CDR3 in DNA: TGTGCCAGCAGTTCTTCCGTAACCGACTCCTACGAGCAGTACTTC. Protein sequence: CASSSSVTDSYEQYF. The rearrangement joins TRBV6-2 or TRBV6-3 to TRBJ2-7; D is unresolved. The germline V gene encodes CDR1 MNHEY and CDR2 SVGEGT. This CDR3 region has 15 residues. V was trimmed by 4 bases and J by 0 bases, leaving 13 bases between them.

The chain employs TRBV12-3 or TRBV12-4 and TRBJ2-3, with unresolved D. There are 15 residues in the CDR3. Trimming cost V 1 base and J 0 bases, with 8 bases left between them. For the CDR3, the DNA is TGTGCCAGCAGTTTAGAGAGGATTAGCACAGATACGCAGTATTTT. Protein sequence: CASSLERISTDTQYF.

The V gene is TRBV7-6, the J gene TRBJ2-4; 7 nucleotides agree with TRBD1. With the DNA end fitting TRBJ2-7 better, the J assignment may be wrong. Germline loops: CDR1 SGHVS, CDR2 FNYEAQ. This CDR3 region has 15 residues. As DNA, the CDR3 is TGTGCCAGCAGTATGGGGGACAGTCGTGCCTACGAGCAGTACTTC. Its translation: CASSMGDSRAYEQYF.

The chain has TRBV27 and TRBJ2-7; 14 nucleotides align to TRBD2. V was clipped by 6 bases and J by 7 bases; unmatched bases: 14. In germline, CDR1 is MNHEY, CDR2 SMNVEV (reference sequence). The CDR3 loop spans 17 amino acids. CDR3 in amino acids: CASRRLAGGPSYNEQYF. Written as DNA, the CDR3 is TGTGCCAGCAGACGACTAGCGGGGGGGCCCTCCTACAATGAGCAGTACTTC.

The chain joins TRBV7-9 to TRBJ1-6; D ambiguous. Germline CDR1 SEHNR, CDR2 FQNEAQ (reference sequence). The CDR3 extends over 13 amino acids. V was shortened by 5 bases and J by 4 bases, with 6 bases between the two germline ends. The CDR3 here is CASSAQYNSPLHF. The DNA for the CDR3 is TGTGCCAGCAGCGCCCAGTATAATTCACCCCTCCACTTT.

The gene calls are TRBV10-3 and TRBJ1-2; 9 bases line up with TRBD1. The germline V gene has CDR1 ENHRY and CDR2 SYGVKD. The CDR3 extends over 15 amino acids. Germline trimming cut 3 bases from V and 3 bases from J; bases unmatched to any gene: 5. CDR3 DNA: TGTGCCATCAGTGAACGGGACAGGGCTTACTATGGCTACACCTTC. It yields the protein CAISERDRAYYGYTF.